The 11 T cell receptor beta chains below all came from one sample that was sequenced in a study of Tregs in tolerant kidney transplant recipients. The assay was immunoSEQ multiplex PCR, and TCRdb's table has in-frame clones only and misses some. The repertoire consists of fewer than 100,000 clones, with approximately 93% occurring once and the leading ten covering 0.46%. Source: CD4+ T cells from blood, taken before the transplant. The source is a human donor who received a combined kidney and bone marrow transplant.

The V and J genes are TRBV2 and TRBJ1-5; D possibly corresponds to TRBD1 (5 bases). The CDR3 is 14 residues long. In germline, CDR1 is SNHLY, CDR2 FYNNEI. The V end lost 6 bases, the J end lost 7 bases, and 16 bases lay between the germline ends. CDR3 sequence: CASSPHQGGQPQHF. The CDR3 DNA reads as TGTGCCAGCAGCCCACACCAGGGCGGACAGCCCCAGCATTTT. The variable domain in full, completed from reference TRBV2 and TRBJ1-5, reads EPEVTQTPSHQVTQMGQEVILRCVPISNHLYFYWYRQILGQKVEFLVSFYNNEISEKSEIFDDQFSVERPDGSNFTLKIRSTKLEDSAMYFCASSPHQGGQPQHFGDGTRLSIL.

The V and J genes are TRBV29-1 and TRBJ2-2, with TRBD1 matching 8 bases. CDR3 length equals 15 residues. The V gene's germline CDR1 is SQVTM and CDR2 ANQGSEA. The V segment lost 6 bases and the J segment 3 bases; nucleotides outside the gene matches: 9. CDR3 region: CSVVPGTGYTGELFF. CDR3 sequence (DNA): TGCAGCGTCGTTCCCGGGACAGGTTACACCGGGGAGCTGTTTTTT.

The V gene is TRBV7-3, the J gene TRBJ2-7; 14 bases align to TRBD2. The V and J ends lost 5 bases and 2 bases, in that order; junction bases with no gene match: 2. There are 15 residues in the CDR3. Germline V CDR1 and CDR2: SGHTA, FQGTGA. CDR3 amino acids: CASSAGLAGAYEQYF. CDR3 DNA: TGTGCCAGCAGCGCGGGACTAGCGGGAGCCTACGAGCAGTACTTC.

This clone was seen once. The CDR3 bases are TGTGCCAGCAGCCAACCGGGGACTAGCGATCATGAGCAGTTCTTC. This translates into CASSQPGTSDHEQFF. This rearrangement joins TRBV4-2 to TRBJ2-1; TRBD2 matches 10 bases. From germline, CDR1 is LGHNA and CDR2 YNFKEQ. CDR3 length: 15 residues. Trimming removed 2 bases from V and 8 bases from J; junction bases left unmatched: 6.

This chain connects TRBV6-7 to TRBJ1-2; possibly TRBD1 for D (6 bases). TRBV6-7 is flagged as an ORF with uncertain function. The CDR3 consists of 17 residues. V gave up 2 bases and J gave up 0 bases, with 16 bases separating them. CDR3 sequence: CASSYRNNRDPNYGYTF. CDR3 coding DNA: TGTGCCAGCAGTTACCGCAACAACAGGGATCCTAACTATGGCTACACCTTC.

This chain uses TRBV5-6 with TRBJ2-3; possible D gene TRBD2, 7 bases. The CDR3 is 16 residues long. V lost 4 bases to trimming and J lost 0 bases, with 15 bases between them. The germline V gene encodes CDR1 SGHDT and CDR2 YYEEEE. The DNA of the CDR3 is TGTGCCAGCAGCAGGGGGGCGGGGGCTAGCACAGATACGCAGTATTTT. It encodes CASSRGAGASTDTQYF.

Here the CDR3 reads CASSQFSSGRAGGGYNEQFF. The CDR3 nucleotides are TGTGCCAGCAGCCAATTTTCTAGCGGGAGGGCCGGTGGAGGGTACAATGAGCAGTTCTTC. This chain connects TRBV4-2 to TRBJ2-1; TRBD2 agrees at 12 bases. This CDR3 has 20 amino acids. Germline CDR1 LGHNA, CDR2 YNFKEQ. V lost 2 bases and J lost 4; bases outside the gene matches: 15.

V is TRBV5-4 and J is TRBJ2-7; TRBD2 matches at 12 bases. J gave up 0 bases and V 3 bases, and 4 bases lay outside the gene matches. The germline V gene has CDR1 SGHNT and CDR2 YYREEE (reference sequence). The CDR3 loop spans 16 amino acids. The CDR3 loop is CASSWGTSGSSYEQYF. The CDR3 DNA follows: TGTGCCAGCAGCTGGGGGACTAGCGGGTCCTCCTACGAGCAGTACTTC.

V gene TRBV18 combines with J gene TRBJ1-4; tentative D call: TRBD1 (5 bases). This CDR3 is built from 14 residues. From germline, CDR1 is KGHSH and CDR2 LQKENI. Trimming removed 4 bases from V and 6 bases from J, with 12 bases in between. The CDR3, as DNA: TGTGCCAGCTCACAGGCCTCAGGGTATGAAAAACTGTTTTTT. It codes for CASSQASGYEKLFF.

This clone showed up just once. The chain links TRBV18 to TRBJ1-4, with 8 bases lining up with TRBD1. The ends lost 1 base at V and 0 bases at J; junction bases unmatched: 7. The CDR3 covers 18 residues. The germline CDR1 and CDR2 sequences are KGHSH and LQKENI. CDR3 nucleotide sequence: TGTGCCAGCTCACCACAAAACAGGGGGGAAGCAACTAATGAAAAACTGTTTTTT. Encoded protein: CASSPQNRGEATNEKLFF. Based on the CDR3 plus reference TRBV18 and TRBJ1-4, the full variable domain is NAGVMQNPRHLVRRRGQEARLRCSPMKGHSHVYWYRQLPEEGLKFMVYLQKENIIDESGMPKERFSAEFPKEGPSILRIQQVVRGDSAAYFCASSPQNRGEATNEKLFFGSGTQLSVL.

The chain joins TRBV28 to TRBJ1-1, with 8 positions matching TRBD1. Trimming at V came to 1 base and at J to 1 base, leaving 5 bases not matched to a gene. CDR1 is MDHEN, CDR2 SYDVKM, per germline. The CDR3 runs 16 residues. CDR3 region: CASSLLFGQGNTEAFF. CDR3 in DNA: TGTGCCAGCAGTTTATTGTTCGGACAGGGGAACACTGAAGCTTTCTTT.